This record covers a single T cell receptor (beta chain). No antigen is known for it. Per-base quality was not reported, and no clone a single base away is much larger than it. CDR1 and CDR2 were assigned from the germline V gene as SQVTM and ANQGSEA. V is pruned by 1 base and J by 4 bases, leaving 6 bases of the junction without a gene match. From its cysteine to its phenylalanine, the CDR3 spans 16 amino acids. This entry keeps only the CDR3 DNA: 48 bases, framed from base 1. High-throughput TCR beta sequencing profiled peripheral blood CD8+ and CD4+ T cells from healthy donors, Susac syndrome patients and multiple sclerosis patients. The multiple sclerosis controls were treatment-naive patients who had stable or active relapsing-remitting disease and met the revised McDonald criteria. Bulk CD8+ and CD4+ T cells were purified magnetically by negative isolation, whereas CD8+ TEMRA cells were enriched by FACS. Blood was collected in EDTA tubes and processed within 24 hours, with PBMCs isolated through density gradient centrifugation. PBMCs intended for TCR sequencing were cryopreserved in liquid nitrogen and thawed later in a water bath at 37 degrees C. The sorted or isolated CD4+, CD8+ and CD8+ TEMRA cells had a purity of 90% or higher.

RNA was extracted using the RNeasy kit, and about 0.5 to 1 ug of the RNA was reverse transcribed with random hexamers. TCR beta CDR3 regions were amplified with the immunoSEQ multiplex PCR assay covering 54 Vbeta and 13 Jbeta segments. Bias from PCR amplification was corrected by using a synthetic template baseline for primer optimization and for computational correction. Concerning the study's data processing: Reads were annotated to V, D and J genes per IMGT and analyzed with immunoSEQ Analyzer, keeping only productive sequences. To calculate clonality, Shannon entropy was normalized by log2 of the number of productive unique sequences and then subtracted from one. Public and private clones were assessed among the 100 most prevalent clones of each patient and control. Clones were defined as Susac-specific when absent from the healthy and MS cohorts, from approximately 970 published viral clones and from other ImmuneACCESS disease sequences. The raw public reads went through TCRdb reprocessing: fastp at Q25, MiXCR clone calling, in-frame beta chains kept. Each entry merges the rows of one CDR3 protein and shows their most common DNA and genes. The V and J calls follow TCRdb's processing rather than the paper's. For this sample the table gives about 130,000 distinct CDR3 sequences, of which around 94% were detected only once. The top ten clonotypes cover around 0.12% of the sample.

This entry is derived from a study of CD8 T cells in Susac syndrome (dated by TCRdb to about 2019). Background for the entire study: Whether CD8+ T cell activation and differentiation in Susac syndrome was antigen driven was tested using repertoire sequencing.

Overall study outcomes, separate from this receptor: The number of individuals in the TCR sequencing and HLA analysis was recognized as being relatively small.

This TCR was recovered from a human donor with multiple sclerosis. The specimen sequenced was CD4+ T cells from PBMCs. The chain links TRBV29-1 with TRBJ2-3; the junction holds 12 bases that match TRBD2. The CDR3 reads as follows: CSVEGILAGGPDTQYF. The DNA sequence is as follows: TGCAGCGTTGAAGGAATCCTAGCGGGGGGGCCAGATACGCAGTATTTT.